These T cell receptor beta chains were read from a single sample in a study of a mutant IDH1 vaccine in newly diagnosed glioma. The antigens for these receptors are not known. Sequencing used immunoSEQ multiplex PCR; TCRdb keeps in-frame clones, though not all of them. The sample lists some 33,000 clones, 78% occurring once. This specimen consisted of PBMCs, obtained from a glioma patient whose treatment included an IDH1 peptide vaccine. Source of these receptors: a woman between 40 and 50 years old with glioma. The CDR3 runs from the conserved cysteine through the conserved F or W. A D gene is named only where the DNA matches it firmly. The size entry is marked missing in some rows and otherwise reads once, few, many or a size class.

j_call v_call clone_size d_call cdr3_nt cdr3_aa
TRBJ2-1 TRBV9 NA TRBD2 TGTGCCAGCAGCGTAGGGGGGACTAGCCTCAATGAGCAGTTCTTC CASSVGGTSLNEQFF
TRBJ1-1 TRBV2 few NA TGTGCCAGCAGGAGGTACTCCATGAACACTGAAGCTTTCTTT CASRRYSMNTEAFF
TRBJ1-2 TRBV14 NA NA TGTGCCAGCAGCCCCCCAAGCAGCGCGGGGGGCTACACCTTC CASSPPSSAGGYTF
TRBJ1-1 TRBV15 NA TRBD1 TGTGCCACCAGCCGAGGACAGGGGGGTGAAGCTTTCTTT CATSRGQGGEAFF
TRBJ1-1 TRBV27 NA NA TGTGCCAGCAGTGCAGGGGCGTGGGCGTACACTGAAGCTTTCTTT CASSAGAWAYTEAFF
TRBJ1-5 TRBV19 few NA TGTGCCAGTAGTATTCGGAAGGTCAATCAGCCCCAGCATTTT CASSIRKVNQPQHF
TRBJ2-2 TRBV7-2 NA TRBD2 TGTGCCAGCAGCCCATTAGCGGGGGGTTACACCGGGGAGCTGTTTTTT CASSPLAGGYTGELFF
TRBJ2-1 TRBV7-2 NA NA TGTGCCAGCAGCTTTGGCCCCCCAGACTCCAACCCTTACAATGAGCAGTTCTTC CASSFGPPDSNPYNEQFF
TRBJ2-1 TRBV9 NA TRBD1 TGTGCCAGCAGTCGGGGGGACAGGGACTACAATGAGCAGTTCTTC CASSRGDRDYNEQFF
TRBJ2-7 TRBV6-1 NA TRBD2 TGTGCCAGCAGCCGAGGTCGCGGGGGGGGCTACGAGCAGTACTTC CASSRGRGGGYEQYF
TRBJ1-5 TRBV19 few TRBD1 TGTGCCAGTAGTGCGGGACAGGGGGCCCAATATATCCGCAATCAGCCCCAGCATTTT CASSAGQGAQYIRNQPQHF
TRBJ1-2 TRBV18 NA NA TGTGCCAGCTCACCACTACAGGCGGGGGGCTACACCTTC CASSPLQAGGYTF
TRBJ1-1 TRBV6-4 NA NA TGTGCCAGCAGTGAGGGGGCGGAGGACACTGAAGCTTTCTTT CASSEGAEDTEAFF
TRBJ1-1 TRBV18 NA NA TGTGCCAGCTCACCCCCAGGGGATGTCAGGGCTGAAGCTTTCTTT CASSPPGDVRAEAFF
TRBJ1-1 TRBV2 NA NA TGTGCCACCTTTACACGGAACACTGAAGCTTTCTTT CATFTRNTEAFF
TRBJ2-2 TRBV6-4 NA NA TGTGCCAGCAGCAACGGCCGGAACACCGGGGAGCTGTTTTTT CASSNGRNTGELFF
TRBJ2-1 TRBV7-9 NA TRBD1 TGTGCCAGCAGCTTAACGGGACAGGGGGCCTACAATGAGCAGTTCTTC CASSLTGQGAYNEQFF
TRBJ2-7 TRBV11-2 NA TRBD1 TGTGCCAGCAGCTTAACCAACAGGGGGTTCACCTACGAGCAGTACTTC CASSLTNRGFTYEQYF
TRBJ1-1 TRBV15 NA NA TGTGCCACCAGCTTACAATCGAGCACTGAAGCTTTCTTT CATSLQSSTEAFF
TRBJ1-2 TRBV10-3 few TRBD1 TGTGCCATCAGTGGGACAGGAGTTAACTATGGCTACACCTTC CAISGTGVNYGYTF
TRBJ1-5 TRBV6-5 few NA TGTGCCAGCAGGCGGGACTTAAATCAGCCCCAGCATTTT CASRRDLNQPQHF
TRBJ2-7 TRBV5-1 NA NA TGCGCCAGCAGCGACCTATTCAGGTACGAGCAGTACTTC CASSDLFRYEQYF
TRBJ1-1 TRBV9 NA NA TGTGCCAGCAGCGTAGGGGGGGACTTGGGAATCACTGAAGCTTTCTTT CASSVGGDLGITEAFF
TRBJ2-7 TRBV11-1 NA TRBD1 TGTGCCAGCAGCTTGGGACAGGGACATTACGAGCAGTACTTC CASSLGQGHYEQYF
TRBJ2-1 TRBV6-5 NA NA TGTGCCAGCACCTTCGGGAACAATGAGCAGTTCTTC CASTFGNNEQFF
TRBJ1-1 TRBV4-1 few NA TGCGCCAGCAGCCAAGCAACAGGGATGGGAACTGAAGCTTTCTTT CASSQATGMGTEAFF
TRBJ2-1 TRBV5-4 NA TRBD1 TGTGCCAGCAGCTTGGCCAGGGGGAATGAGCAGTTCTTC CASSLARGNEQFF
TRBJ1-2 TRBV30 once NA TGTGCCTGGAGTGTACTTAGGAGAAGCTATGGCTACACCTTC CAWSVLRRSYGYTF
TRBJ2-7 TRBV2 NA NA TGTGCCAGCAGTGAATATAGGGCCAACGAGCAGTACTTC CASSEYRANEQYF
TRBJ1-4 TRBV30 NA NA TGTGCCTGGAGTAGAGGGACGGGTGAAAAACTGTTTTTT CAWSRGTGEKLFF
TRBJ1-2 TRBV19 NA NA TGTGCCAGTAGTATCCAGGGCCCTACCTATGGCTACACCTTC CASSIQGPTYGYTF
TRBJ1-2 TRBV5-6 once NA TGTGCCAGCACCCTGCGGGGGGCCGGCTACACCTTC CASTLRGAGYTF
TRBJ1-1 TRBV25-1 NA NA TGTGCCAGCAGTGCGGCAGGAATGAACACTGAAGCTTTCTTT CASSAAGMNTEAFF
TRBJ2-1 TRBV6-4 medium-sized NA TGTGCCAGCAGTGACTCGGGCAGGGGGGACCACAATGAGCAGTTCTTC CASSDSGRGDHNEQFF
TRBJ1-1 TRBV2 NA NA TGTGCCAGCATTAAGGGGGAAAGGACGAACACTGAAGCTTTCTTT CASIKGERTNTEAFF
TRBJ1-6 TRBV4-3 NA NA TGCGCCAGCAGCCAGCGGGGGATTAATTCACCCCTCCACTTT CASSQRGINSPLHF
TRBJ1-6 TRBV7-9 NA TRBD1 TGTGCCAGCAGCCGCCTACCCCAGGGGGGCAATTCACCCCTCCACTTT CASSRLPQGGNSPLHF
TRBJ2-7 TRBV7-7 NA NA TGTGCTAGCAGCTCCTTTCCAGGGTCCGAGCAGTACTTC CASSSFPGSEQYF
TRBJ2-7 TRBV5-5 NA NA TGTGCCAGCAGCTCCTGGACTGGTTATGAATACTTC CASSSWTGYEYF
TRBJ1-5 TRBV10-2 NA NA TGCGCCAGCACAACAGGGTCTAGTAATCAGCCCCAGCATTTT CASTTGSSNQPQHF
TRBJ1-2 TRBV20-1 once NA TGCAGTGAAAGGGCCGGGGATGGCTACACCTTC CSERAGDGYTF
TRBJ1-6 TRBV7-6 few NA TGTGCCAGCAGCTCAAGCGCGGGTAGTAATTCACCCCTCCACTTT CASSSSAGSNSPLHF
TRBJ2-2 TRBV7-2 NA TRBD1 TGTGCCAGCAGCTTAAGGGGGCGCGGCACCGGGGAGCTGTTTTTT CASSLRGRGTGELFF
TRBJ2-7 TRBV7-2 NA NA TGTGCCAGCCGCGAACCAGGGTCCCTTCGCGAGCAGTACTTC CASREPGSLREQYF
TRBJ1-5 TRBV6-1 NA TRBD1 TGTGCCAGCAGTGAAGCCCCCAGGGGGGGCAATCAGCCCCAGCATTTT CASSEAPRGGNQPQHF
TRBJ1-5 TRBV19 NA NA TGTGCCAGTAGTATAGTGGACAGATTAGCCTATAGCAATCAGCCCCAGCATTTT CASSIVDRLAYSNQPQHF
TRBJ2-7 TRBV4-1 NA NA TGCGCCAGCAGCCATAAGAGGGAGAACGAGCAGTACTTC CASSHKRENEQYF
TRBJ1-4 TRBV5-6 once TRBD1 TGTGCCAGCAGCTGGTCCGGGACAGGGGACGAAAAACTGTTTTTT CASSWSGTGDEKLFF
TRBJ2-5 TRBV29-1 NA NA TGCAGCGCACTCACCACGGGGCGCGGAGAGACCCAGTACTTC CSALTTGRGETQYF
TRBJ2-7 TRBV10-1 NA TRBD1 TGCGCCAGCAGTGAGTCGGGACAGGATCATAACGAGCAGTACTTC CASSESGQDHNEQYF
TRBJ2-1 TRBV6-4 NA NA TGTGCCAGCAGTGACTCTGGGGGGGGGCTCAATGAGCAGTTCTTC CASSDSGGGLNEQFF
TRBJ1-1 TRBV2 few NA TGTGCCAGCAGGGACTTTACAGGGAACACTGAAGCTTTCTTT CASRDFTGNTEAFF
TRBJ1-5 TRBV12-5 NA NA TGTGCTAGTGGTTTGGTAGGAGCTAGCAATCAGCCCCAGCATTTT CASGLVGASNQPQHF
TRBJ1-2 TRBV9 NA TRBD1 TGTGCCAGCAGCGTAGCTCACAGGGGGAACTATGGCTACACCTTC CASSVAHRGNYGYTF
TRBJ2-1 TRBV4-1 NA NA TGCGCCAGCAGCCGCGCCGGGACATCGAATGAGCAGTTCTTC CASSRAGTSNEQFF